The 27 T cell receptor beta chains presented below share a single source sample, sequenced in a study of T cell responses to AZD1222 COVID-19 vaccine. Here immunoSEQ multiplex PCR was the method, and the copy in TCRdb shows in-frame clones only, minus some. The sample comprises around 130,000 clones, over 75% of which are singletons, and about 3.1% rests with the top ten. The input for sequencing was peripheral blood, taken on day 0 of AZD1222 vaccination. The receptors shown here come from an adult in good health.

This chain uses TRBV19 with TRBJ2-2; TRBD2 might be the D (6 bases). Trimming pared 2 bases from V and 6 bases from J, leaving 10 bases between. The length of the CDR3 is 14 residues. Germline V lookup: CDR1 LNHDA, CDR2 SQIVND (reference sequence). Here the CDR3 reads CASSISGEAGELFF. The CDR3 DNA is TGTGCCAGTAGTATATCGGGGGAGGCCGGGGAGCTGTTTTTT.

The chain joins TRBV5-5 to TRBJ1-5; D unclear. Germline V gene sequence: CDR1 SGHKS, CDR2 YYEKEE (reference sequence). CDR3 length: 15 amino acids. The ends were cut back, 4 bases at V and 6 bases at J, with 17 bases in the middle. The DNA of the CDR3 is TGTGCCAGCAGCCCTAGAGGGTCACGCAGTCAGCCCCAGCATTTT. Translating it yields CASSPRGSRSQPQHF.

The chain combines TRBV7-9 with TRBJ1-2, with no clear D. Trimming removed 1 base at V and 5 bases at J, with 14 bases between. This CDR3 is built from 15 residues. Germline lookup yields CDR1 SEHNR and CDR2 FQNEAQ (reference sequence). The CDR3 is CASSLGDTNLYGYTF. The CDR3 DNA sequence: TGTGCCAGCAGCTTAGGTGACACCAACCTGTATGGCTACACCTTC.

The chain couples TRBV28 to TRBJ1-5, with a weak D call TRBD1 (6 bases). The length of the CDR3 is 15 residues. The V gene lost 5 bases and the J gene lost 6 bases, with 17 bases spanning the gap. Germline CDR1 is MDHEN and CDR2 is SYDVKM. In nucleotides, the CDR3 is TGTGCCAGCAGTGCGCGGGACAATGTAGGTCAGCCCCAGCATTTT. It codes for CASSARDNVGQPQHF.

The chain joins TRBV5-4 to TRBJ1-2; TRBD1 aligns across 9 bases. The germline gives CDR1 SGHNT, CDR2 YYREEE (reference sequence). Trimming took 4 bases from V and 8 from J; bases not matched to a gene: 12. This CDR3 contains 15 residues. The CDR3 region is CASSLPIGTGMGYTF. In DNA form, the CDR3 reads TGTGCCAGCAGCCTCCCCATTGGGACAGGGATGGGCTACACCTTC.

V is TRBV7-9 and J is TRBJ1-5; 9 bases match TRBD1. The germline gives CDR1 SEHNR, CDR2 FQNEAQ (reference sequence). V lost 5 bases and J lost 5; bases outside the gene matches: 4. The CDR3 totals 14 residues. The CDR3 spells CASSAGTGHQPQHF. The CDR3, as DNA: TGTGCCAGCAGCGCCGGGACAGGGCATCAGCCCCAGCATTTT.

The genes are TRBV6-6 and TRBJ1-2, with 7 bases identical to TRBD1. CDR3 length: 12 residues. Trimming removed 6 bases from V and 5 bases from J; junction bases left unmatched: 3. CDR1 MNHNY and CDR2 SVGAGI come from the germline V gene (reference sequence). The CDR3 protein is CASSPTGYGYTF. CDR3 sequence (DNA): TGTGCCAGCAGCCCGACAGGGTATGGCTACACCTTC.

This rearrangement joins TRBV4-1 to TRBJ2-1, with D perhaps matching TRBD1 or TRBD2 (5 bases each). Trimming cost V 1 base and J 0 bases, with 16 bases left between them. The CDR3 spans 18 residues. Germline V gene sequence: CDR1 MGHRA, CDR2 YSYEKL. The CDR3 is CASSQVDSGSSSYNEQFF. CDR3 coding DNA: TGCGCCAGCAGCCAAGTCGACAGCGGCTCGAGCTCCTACAATGAGCAGTTCTTC.

V and J are TRBV19 and TRBJ1-2; no clear D. The germline V gene encodes CDR1 LNHDA and CDR2 SQIVND (reference sequence). The V end lost 0 bases, the J end lost 7 bases, and 18 bases lay between the germline ends. The CDR3 has 16 amino acids. CDR3 residues: CASSIEGPPMPGGYTF. Written as DNA, the CDR3 is TGTGCCAGTAGTATAGAGGGTCCGCCCATGCCTGGTGGCTACACCTTC. Drawing the rest from reference TRBV19 and TRBJ1-2, the complete variable domain is DGGITQSPKYLFRKEGQNVTLSCEQNLNHDAMYWYRQDPGQGLRLIYYSQIVNDFQKGDIAEGYSVSREKKESFPLTVTSAQKNPTAFYLCASSIEGPPMPGGYTFGSGTRLTVV.

This chain joins TRBV6-2 or TRBV6-3 and TRBJ2-5, with 9 bases identical to TRBD2. The CDR3 has 15 amino acids. V lost 5 bases and J lost 5; bases outside the gene matches: 9. Germline V gene lookup returns CDR1 MNHEY and CDR2 SVGEGT. CDR3 loop: CASSGVAGVSETQYF. The CDR3 region has the DNA TGTGCCAGCAGTGGAGTAGCGGGGGTTTCGGAGACCCAGTACTTC.

J is TRBJ2-7 and V is TRBV2; weak D call: TRBD2 (6 bases). This CDR3 is 14 amino acids long. Between the trimmed V and J ends, which lost 1 base and 1 base, there was a span of 8 bases. CDR1 is SNHLY and CDR2 is FYNNEI in the germline V gene. CDR3 residues: CASSEVGGSYEQYF. DNA of the CDR3: TGTGCCAGCAGTGAAGTCGGGGGATCCTACGAGCAGTACTTC.

This chain uses TRBV21-1 with TRBJ2-7; TRBD1 is taken as the D call from the table, unchecked against the DNA. TRBV21-1 is designated a pseudogene. The CDR3 runs 14 residues. The CDR3 sequence is CASSEGTGTYEQYF. The CDR3 coding sequence is TGTGCCAGCAGCGAGGGGACAGGAACCTACGAGCAGTACTTC.

The V gene is TRBV10-3, the J gene TRBJ2-5, with 7 positions matching TRBD1. This CDR3 spans 15 amino acids. Germline V gene sequence: CDR1 ENHRY, CDR2 SYGVKD. After removal of 6 bases from V and 2 bases from J, the junction contained 9 bases not matched to a gene. CDR3 protein: CAIRDGQAAQETQYF. Written as DNA, the CDR3 is TGTGCCATCAGGGACGGACAGGCGGCACAAGAGACCCAGTACTTC.

For the CDR3, the DNA is TGTGCCAGCAGCGGGCCCCAGGGCACTGAAGCTTTCTTT. Translated: CASSGPQGTEAFF. V and J are TRBV7-8 and TRBJ1-1, with D perhaps matching TRBD1 (5 bases). The CDR3 runs 13 residues. The V gene lost 5 bases and the J gene lost 4 bases, with 11 bases spanning the gap. The germline V gene has CDR1 SGHVS and CDR2 FQNEAQ.

The chain links TRBV5-1 to TRBJ2-2, with TRBD2 identical over 8 bases. J was trimmed by 7 bases and V by 4 bases; bases with no gene match: 18. The length of the CDR3 is 18 residues. CDR1 is SGHRS, CDR2 YFSETQ, per germline. Here the CDR3 reads CASSPRWIGGDFGGELFF. The DNA of the CDR3 is TGCGCCAGCAGCCCCCGTTGGATCGGGGGGGATTTCGGCGGGGAGCTGTTTTTT.

The genes are TRBV15 and TRBJ1-4, with 12 bases aligning to TRBD1. The CDR3 covers 18 residues. Trimming removed 1 base from V and 1 base from J; junction bases left unmatched: 4. The V gene's germline CDR1 is LNHNV and CDR2 YYDKDF (reference sequence). In DNA form, the CDR3 reads TGTGCCACCAGCAGAGTGGGACAGGGGGCCGTAACTAATGAAAAACTGTTTTTT. Its translation: CATSRVGQGAVTNEKLFF.

This clone showed up just once. The gene calls are TRBV5-1 and TRBJ2-5; D is possibly TRBD2 (6 bases). Germline V lookup: CDR1 SGHRS, CDR2 YFSETQ. The V end was cut by 4 bases, the J end by 5 bases, with 15 bases between. The CDR3 spans 14 residues. CDR3 sequence (DNA): TGCGCCAGCAGCGAGAGGGACTTGAGGGAGACCCAGTACTTC. This sequence encodes CASSERDLRETQYF.

The J gene is TRBJ1-5, the V gene TRBV10-3, with D tentatively TRBD1 (6 bases). The CDR3 contains 16 residues. CDR1 ENHRY and CDR2 SYGVKD come from the germline V gene. Trimming removed 3 bases from V and 0 bases from J, with 12 bases in between. CDR3 region: CAISDRTGHSNQPQHF. CDR3 nucleotides: TGTGCCATCAGTGACCGTACAGGGCATAGCAATCAGCCCCAGCATTTT.

The chain carries TRBV27 and TRBJ1-1; D perhaps matches TRBD1 (5 bases). V lost 8 bases and J lost 1, with 8 bases in between. The CDR3 extends over 12 amino acids. The germline gives CDR1 MNHEY, CDR2 SMNVEV (reference sequence). The DNA for the CDR3 is TGTGCCAGCGTCGGGGGGAACACTGAAGCTTTCTTT. This gives the protein CASVGGNTEAFF.

V gene TRBV3-1 (or the pseudogene TRBV3-2) combines with J gene TRBJ2-5; D not certain. The V end lost 1 base, the J end lost 6 bases, and 12 bases lay between the germline ends. This CDR3 spans 14 amino acids. CDR1 and CDR2 (germline): LGHDT, YNNKEL (reference sequence). The CDR3 DNA follows: TGTGCCAGCAGCCAAGGAACAGTTGTGCAGACCCAGTACTTC. Its protein is CASSQGTVVQTQYF.

V gene TRBV9 combines with J gene TRBJ1-2; D is possibly TRBD1 (5 bases). V lost 2 bases to trimming and J lost 6 bases, with 17 bases between them. The CDR3 is 15 amino acids. Germline assignment: CDR1 SGDLS and CDR2 YYNGEE. The CDR3 reads CASSVQGRKWDGYTF. CDR3 nucleotide sequence: TGTGCCAGCAGCGTGCAGGGACGGAAGTGGGATGGCTACACCTTC. Based on the CDR3 plus reference TRBV9 and TRBJ1-2, the full variable domain is DSGVTQTPKHLITATGQRVTLRCSPRSGDLSVYWYQQSLDQGLQFLIQYYNGEERAKGNILERFSAQQFPDLHSELNLSSLELGDSALYFCASSVQGRKWDGYTFGSGTRLTVV.

The sample holds a few counts of this clone. This rearrangement joins TRBV28 to TRBJ2-1, with 13 bases identical to TRBD2. The ends lost 3 bases at V and 0 bases at J; junction bases unmatched: 8. Germline CDR1 and CDR2: MDHEN and SYDVKM. The CDR3 is 19 residues long. The CDR3 nucleotides read TGTGCCAGCAGTTTCTACCCCGGACTAGCGGGGGCCTCCTACAATGAGCAGTTCTTC. It translates to CASSFYPGLAGASYNEQFF.

The rearrangement links TRBV30 to TRBJ2-2, with 10 positions matching TRBD1. The CDR3 runs 15 residues. V shed 3 bases and J 7 bases; nucleotides not matched to a gene: 8. Germline CDR1 is GTSNPN and CDR2 is SVGIG (reference sequence). The CDR3 nucleotides are TGTGCCTGGAGCCCCGGGACAGGGGATTTCGGGGAGCTGTTTTTT. Translation gives CAWSPGTGDFGELFF.

The gene calls are TRBV19 and TRBJ2-5; 9 bases are a match to TRBD2. The V gene's germline CDR1 is LNHDA and CDR2 SQIVND (reference sequence). V dropped 4 bases and J dropped 5; count of bases not matched to a gene: 8. The CDR3 runs to 15 residues. CDR3 DNA sequence: TGTGCCAGTAGTAGCCTAGCGGGATCGAGGGAGACCCAGTACTTC. This sequence encodes CASSSLAGSRETQYF.

The CDR3: CASSLASSINEKLFF. The CDR3 DNA is TGCGCCAGCAGCTTGGCGTCGTCGATAAATGAAAAACTGTTTTTT. This chain links TRBV5-1 with TRBJ1-4; D is unresolved. Germline CDR1 and CDR2: SGHRS and YFSETQ. V was clipped by 0 bases and J by 5 bases, with 11 bases between them. The CDR3 covers 15 residues.

The rearrangement links TRBV19 to TRBJ1-4; D not resolved. Deletions cut 6 bases from V and 5 bases from J, with 13 bases between. The CDR3 length is 14 residues. The V gene's germline CDR1 is LNHDA and CDR2 SQIVND (reference sequence). The CDR3 DNA sequence: TGTGCCAGTAGGGCACGGGCCGGGAATGAAAAACTGTTTTTT. As protein: CASRARAGNEKLFF.

The chain recombines TRBV7-2 with TRBJ1-6, with 8 bases aligning to TRBD1. V gave up 4 bases and J gave up 13 bases; unmatched junction bases: 12. CDR3 length equals 15 residues. Germline V gene sequence: CDR1 SGHTA, CDR2 FQGNSA. CDR3 protein: CASSSGTGLFGPLHF. DNA of the CDR3: TGTGCCAGCAGCTCCGGGACAGGCCTATTTGGGCCCCTCCACTTT. Combining the CDR3 with reference TRBV7-2 and TRBJ1-6 gives the whole variable domain GAGVSQSPSNKVTEKGKDVELRCDPISGHTALYWYRQSLGQGLEFLIYFQGNSAPDKSGLPSDRFSAERTGGSVSTLTIQRTQQEDSAVYLCASSSGTGLFGPLHFGNGTRLTVT.